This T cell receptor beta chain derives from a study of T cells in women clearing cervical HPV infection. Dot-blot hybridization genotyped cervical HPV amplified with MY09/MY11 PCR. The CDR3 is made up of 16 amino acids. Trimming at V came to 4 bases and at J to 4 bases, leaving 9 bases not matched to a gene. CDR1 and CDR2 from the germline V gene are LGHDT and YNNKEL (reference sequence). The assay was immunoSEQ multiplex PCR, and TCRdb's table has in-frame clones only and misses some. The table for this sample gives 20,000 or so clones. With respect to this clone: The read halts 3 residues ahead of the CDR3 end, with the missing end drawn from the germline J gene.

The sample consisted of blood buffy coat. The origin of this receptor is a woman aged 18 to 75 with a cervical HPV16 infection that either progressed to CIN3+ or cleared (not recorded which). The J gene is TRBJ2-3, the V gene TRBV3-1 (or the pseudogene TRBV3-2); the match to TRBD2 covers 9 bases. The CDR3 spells CASSPLAGRRSDTQYF. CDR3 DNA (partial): TGTGCCAGCAGCCCTCTAGCGGGGAGACGGTCAGATACG.